This T cell receptor (beta chain) derives from a study of T-cell memory formation after mild COVID-19. General observations from the study: CD4+ contracting clones were mainly CM and EM; CD8+ ones, EMRA. While clones contracting from day 15 to 85 were balanced between CD4 and CD8, later expanders leaned CD4+. Proof of SARS-CoV-2 specificity was absent for the second-wave clones that crested on day 37. Pre-infection memory contained some responding clones, which suggested that cross-reactive memory had joined.

TCRdb called the 5' RACE reads again in MiXCR, with one record for every CDR3 protein. The sample gives 240,000 or so distinct CDR3 sequences, 9.4% of which show up once; 20% to 25% is in the top ten. This CDR3 has 14 amino acids. V lost 4 bases and J 5 bases, leaving 14 bases between the germline ends. This clonotype turned up a few times. Its antigen is not identified. Sample: PBMCs or a T cell subset sorted from them (not recorded which). V usage is TRBV12-3 or TRBV12-4 and J usage is TRBJ1-2; unclear D gene. The source is a young man who had mild COVID-19 (a few samples of this study predate the infection). Cell type and time point are not known. This CDR3 is CASSSPRAYYGYTF. The CDR3 DNA follows: TGTGCCAGCAGTTCCCCCCGAGCCTATTATGGCTACACCTTC.